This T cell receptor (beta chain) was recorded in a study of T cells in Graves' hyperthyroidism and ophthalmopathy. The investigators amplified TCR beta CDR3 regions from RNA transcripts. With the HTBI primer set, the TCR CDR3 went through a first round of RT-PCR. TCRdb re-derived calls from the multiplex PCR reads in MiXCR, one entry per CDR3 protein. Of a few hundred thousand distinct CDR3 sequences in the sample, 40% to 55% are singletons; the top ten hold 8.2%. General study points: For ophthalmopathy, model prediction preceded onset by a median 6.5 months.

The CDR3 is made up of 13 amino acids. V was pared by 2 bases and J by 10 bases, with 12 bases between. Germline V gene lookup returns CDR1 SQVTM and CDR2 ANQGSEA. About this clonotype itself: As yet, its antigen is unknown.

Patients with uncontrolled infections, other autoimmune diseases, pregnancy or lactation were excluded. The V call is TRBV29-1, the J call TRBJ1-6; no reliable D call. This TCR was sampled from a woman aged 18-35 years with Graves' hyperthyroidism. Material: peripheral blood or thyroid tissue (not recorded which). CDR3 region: CSVELPAGSPLHF. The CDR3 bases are TGCAGCGTTGAATTACCGGCGGGATCACCCCTCCACTTT.